In this sample, the clone carrying this T cell receptor (beta chain) turned up a few times. Its cognate antigen is unknown. PCR primers comprised 60 Vbeta and 13 Jbeta primers. Repertoires were generated with immunoSEQ multiplex PCR, while TCRdb's copy carries only in-frame clones and drops some. The sample shows 80,000 to 95,000 clones, around three quarters of them seen only once. This sample is drawn from a study of cytomegalovirus exposure and HLA in healthy donors. Study results and limitations: Follow-up analysis seemed to connect common viral pathogens with several of the most significant clusters identified.

The germline V gene encodes CDR1 MDHEN and CDR2 SYDVKM. This CDR3 is 15 amino acids long. V dropped 4 bases and J dropped 0 bases, with 10 bases sitting between them. The chain links TRBV28 to TRBJ2-1; D may be TRBD1 (5 bases). Material: PBMCs. The receptor was derived from a woman aged 45-60 years in good health and CMV-seropositive. The CDR3 loop is CASSWVDSSYNEQFF. CDR3 nucleotide sequence: TGTGCCAGCAGTTGGGTCGACAGCTCCTACAATGAGCAGTTCTTC.